This record looks at one TCR beta chain sequence and its context. The PCR ran on 60 Vbeta and 13 Jbeta primers. Repertoires were generated with immunoSEQ multiplex PCR, while TCRdb's copy carries only in-frame clones and drops some. The table includes approximately 120,000 clones, approximately 73% detected once. The data are from a study of cytomegalovirus exposure and HLA in healthy donors. Germline assignment: CDR1 SQVTM and CDR2 ANQGSEA. Trimming took 8 bases from V and 7 from J, leaving 18 bases between them. CDR3 size: 13 residues. Source material: PBMCs. This clonotype originated in a man aged 55 to 70 in good health and CMV-seropositive. This sequence joins TRBV29-1 and TRBJ2-1, with D possibly TRBD1 on 6 matching bases. The CDR3 bases are TGCAGCTCAGGGGCGTTCACAGATAATGAGCAGTTCTTC. Amino acid sequence: CSSGAFTDNEQFF.